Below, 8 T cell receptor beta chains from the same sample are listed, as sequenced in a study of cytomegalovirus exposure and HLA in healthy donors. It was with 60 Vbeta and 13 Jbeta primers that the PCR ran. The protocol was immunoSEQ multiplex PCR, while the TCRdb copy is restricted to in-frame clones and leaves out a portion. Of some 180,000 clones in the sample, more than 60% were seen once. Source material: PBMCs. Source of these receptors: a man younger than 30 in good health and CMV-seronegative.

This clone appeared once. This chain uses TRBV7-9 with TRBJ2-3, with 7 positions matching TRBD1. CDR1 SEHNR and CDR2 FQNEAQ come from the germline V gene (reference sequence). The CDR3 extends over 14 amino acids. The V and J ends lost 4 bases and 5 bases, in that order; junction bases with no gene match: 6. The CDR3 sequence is CASSSTGVVDTQYF. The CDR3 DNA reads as TGTGCCAGCAGCTCCACAGGGGTCGTAGATACGCAGTATTTT.

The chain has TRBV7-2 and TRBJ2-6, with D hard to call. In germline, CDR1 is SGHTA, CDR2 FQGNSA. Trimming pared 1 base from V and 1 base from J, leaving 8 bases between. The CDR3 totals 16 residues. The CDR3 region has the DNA TGTGCCAGCAGCTTAGTGTCCGTGTCTGGGGCCAACGTCCTGACTTTC. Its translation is CASSLVSVSGANVLTF.

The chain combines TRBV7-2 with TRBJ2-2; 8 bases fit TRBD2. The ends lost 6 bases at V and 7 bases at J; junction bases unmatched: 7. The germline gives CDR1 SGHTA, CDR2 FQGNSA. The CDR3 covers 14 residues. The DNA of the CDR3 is TGTGCCAGCAGTGAGCGGGAGATAGGCGGGGAGCTGTTTTTT. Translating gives CASSEREIGGELFF.

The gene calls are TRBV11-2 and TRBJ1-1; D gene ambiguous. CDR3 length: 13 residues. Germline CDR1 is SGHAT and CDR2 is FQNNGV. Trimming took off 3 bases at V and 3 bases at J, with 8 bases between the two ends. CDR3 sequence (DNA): TGTGCCAGCAGCTTCGAGTCTTACACTGAAGCTTTCTTT. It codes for CASSFESYTEAFF.

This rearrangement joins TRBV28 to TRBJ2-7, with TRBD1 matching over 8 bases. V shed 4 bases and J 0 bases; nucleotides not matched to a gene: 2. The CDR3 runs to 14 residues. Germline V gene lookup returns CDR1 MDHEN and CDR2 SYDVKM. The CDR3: CASSSGTGSYEQYF. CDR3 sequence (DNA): TGTGCCAGCAGTTCCGGGACAGGCTCCTACGAGCAGTACTTC.

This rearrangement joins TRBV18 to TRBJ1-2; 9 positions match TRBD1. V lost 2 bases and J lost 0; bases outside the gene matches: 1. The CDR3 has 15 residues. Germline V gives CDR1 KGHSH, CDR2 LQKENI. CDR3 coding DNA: TGTGCCAGCTCACCAAGGACAGGGGCTAACTATGGCTACACCTTC. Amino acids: CASSPRTGANYGYTF. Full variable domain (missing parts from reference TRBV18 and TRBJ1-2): NAGVMQNPRHLVRRRGQEARLRCSPMKGHSHVYWYRQLPEEGLKFMVYLQKENIIDESGMPKERFSAEFPKEGPSILRIQQVVRGDSAAYFCASSPRTGANYGYTFGSGTRLTVV.

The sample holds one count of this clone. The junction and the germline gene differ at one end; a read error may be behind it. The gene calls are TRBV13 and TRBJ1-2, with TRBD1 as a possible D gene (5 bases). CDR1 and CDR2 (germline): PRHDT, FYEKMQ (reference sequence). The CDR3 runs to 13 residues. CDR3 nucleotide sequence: TGTGCCAGCAGCTTGGGGGGTGGCTATGGCTACCCCTTC. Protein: CASSLGGGYGYPF.

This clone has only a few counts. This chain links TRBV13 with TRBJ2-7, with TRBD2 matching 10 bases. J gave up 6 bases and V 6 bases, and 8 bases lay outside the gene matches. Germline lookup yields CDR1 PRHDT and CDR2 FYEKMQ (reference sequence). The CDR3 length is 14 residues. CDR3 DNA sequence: TGTGCCAGCAGTCCTGTAGCGGGAGGTAGCGAGCAGTACTTC. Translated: CASSPVAGGSEQYF.